The 8 T cell receptor beta chains presented below share a single source sample, sequenced in a study of T cells in Graves' hyperthyroidism and ophthalmopathy. TCR beta CDR3 sequences were amplified from RNA transcripts. Primed by the HTBI set, a first-round RT-PCR was run on the TCR CDR3. MiXCR, run by TCRdb on the multiplex PCR reads, gives a single entry per CDR3 protein. The table shows under 800,000 distinct CDR3 sequences, with 12% to 15% occurring only once. The sequenced sample consisted of blood. These receptors were obtained from a woman in her late teens or twenties with Graves' hyperthyroidism.

The V call is TRBV16, the J call TRBJ1-4; D is unclear. Germline V lookup: CDR1 KGHSY, CDR2 FQNENV. CDR3 size: 14 residues. V was pared by 4 bases and J by 4 bases, with 10 bases between. The DNA of the CDR3 is TGTGCCAGCAGCCGAAGAGAGGGTAATGAAAAACTGTTTTTT. Its translation is CASSRREGNEKLFF.

This clonotype was detected only a few times. The chain uses TRBV28 and TRBJ2-7; 11 bases match TRBD2. The length of the CDR3 is 11 residues. V shed 8 bases and J 10 bases; nucleotides not matched to a gene: 4. The germline gives CDR1 MDHEN, CDR2 SYDVKM. The DNA of the CDR3 is TGTGCCAGCGGAACTAGCGGGAGACAGTACTTC. This translates into CASGTSGRQYF.

This clonotype was detected ten times or more. A junction end diverges from the germline sequence, so it may reflect a read error. The chain has TRBV5-1 and TRBJ1-1; D is uncertain. Germline assignment: CDR1 SGHRS and CDR2 YFSETQ. The CDR3 loop spans 14 amino acids. CDR3 nucleotide sequence: TGCGCCAGCACCTTGGGGTTTCCGAACACTGAAGCTTTCTTT. The encoded protein is CASTLGFPNTEAFF.

This clonotype has at least ten counts. V is TRBV12-3 or TRBV12-4 and J is TRBJ1-1; TRBD1 matches 8 bases. The CDR3 is 15 residues long. The ends lost 6 bases at V and 0 bases at J; junction bases unmatched: 6. CDR3 in amino acids: CASSSRGQVNTEAFF. The CDR3 DNA is TGTGCCAGCAGCAGCCGGGGACAGGTGAACACTGAAGCTTTCTTT.

This chain uses TRBV13 with TRBJ2-7, with D perhaps TRBD1 (6 bases). Between the trimmed V and J ends, which lost 2 bases and 6 bases, there was a span of 14 bases. Germline V gene sequence: CDR1 PRHDT, CDR2 FYEKMQ (reference sequence). CDR3 size: 14 residues. Written as DNA, the CDR3 is TGTGCCAGCAGCTTAAGGGGCCAGGGGTTCGAGCAGTACTTC. Translation gives CASSLRGQGFEQYF.

The V call is TRBV6-2 or TRBV6-3, the J call TRBJ1-1; tentatively, D is TRBD1 (5 bases). Germline V lookup: CDR1 MNHEY, CDR2 SVGEGT. There are 18 residues in the CDR3. V was cut by 4 bases and J by 0 bases, with 21 bases left in between. The CDR3 bases are TGTGCCAGCAGTTGTGGGTTGGAGCAGGGTATCTTGAACACTGAAGCTTTCTTT. Protein product: CASSCGLEQGILNTEAFF.

This clonotype has a handful of counts. The chain carries TRBV18 and TRBJ2-7, with TRBD1 matching 7 bases. Looked up from germline, CDR1 is KGHSH and CDR2 is LQKENI. The V segment lost 6 bases and the J segment 0 bases; nucleotides outside the gene matches: 14. The CDR3 covers 17 residues. The CDR3 protein is CASSQDRRTGYSYEQYF. The CDR3 DNA reads TGTGCCAGCTCGCAGGACCGCCGGACAGGATACTCCTACGAGCAGTACTTC.

The chain links TRBV7-9 to TRBJ1-1; D is possibly TRBD1 (5 bases). The CDR3 covers 15 residues. Germline V gives CDR1 SEHNR, CDR2 FQNEAQ (reference sequence). V was shortened by 0 bases and J by 3 bases, with 11 bases between the two germline ends. CDR3 region: CASSLAQGGHTEAFF. Written as DNA, the CDR3 is TGTGCCAGCAGCTTAGCGCAGGGAGGGCACACTGAAGCTTTCTTT.